This T cell receptor (beta chain) was captured by sequencing in a study of shared clonotypes between healthy human individuals. Of note for this clone: Its antigen is not known.

Genomic DNA (from each subset) was split evenly across several immunoSEQ plates. Clones were sequenced by immunoSEQ multiplex PCR, and TCRdb holds only the in-frame ones, with some missing. The repertoire holds about 2.1 million clones, with 93% as singletons. This CDR3 is built from 18 residues. V lost 2 bases and J lost 8; bases outside the gene matches: 14. From germline, CDR1 is MNHEY and CDR2 SMNVEV (reference sequence). Study conclusions and caveats: Having only a few donors restricted how much genetic and exposure-history diversity was captured. It was the non-shared clonotypes that had lower generation probabilities than clonotypes shared by all four donors.

Naive CD8 cells lacked CD45RO, underwent positive selection for CCR7 and left out terminally differentiated effector memory CD45RA+ cells. The material sequenced was naive CD8+ T cells from PBMCs. The chain links TRBV27 to TRBJ2-2; TRBD1 aligns across 10 bases. The source is a young man in good health. Some clones in this sample may be carry-over from other donors' samples. CDR3 coding DNA: TGTGCCAGCAGTTTAGGGCCCCCCGCCGGGACAGGGGATGGGGAGCTGTTTTTT. It yields the protein CASSLGPPAGTGDGELFF.